The 24 T cell receptor beta chains presented below share a single source sample, sequenced in a study of blood T cell repertoires in COVID-19. Repertoires were generated with immunoSEQ multiplex PCR, while TCRdb's copy carries only in-frame clones and drops some. This sample has a few hundred thousand clones, with approximately 81% found just once. The specimen sequenced was peripheral blood. The source of these receptors is a woman younger than 35 with acute or convalescent COVID-19.

The rearrangement links TRBV10-2 to TRBJ2-5, with 11 bases fitting TRBD2. The CDR3 runs 16 residues. Trimming removed 8 bases from V and 4 bases from J; junction bases left unmatched: 12. The germline gives CDR1 WSHSY, CDR2 SAAADI. The CDR3 DNA sequence: TGCGCCAGCTTCTCCGGCCTAGCGGGAGGCTCAGAGACCCAGTACTTC. Translated: CASFSGLAGGSETQYF.

In DNA form, the CDR3 reads TGTGCCAGCAGTTCCTCGGGAGCAGGAAACACCATATATTTT. This sequence encodes CASSSSGAGNTIYF. This chain links TRBV27 with TRBJ1-3; D gene uncertain. V was clipped by 4 bases and J by 4 bases, with 11 bases between them. The CDR3 loop spans 14 amino acids. Germline loops: CDR1 MNHEY, CDR2 SMNVEV (reference sequence).

The V call is TRBV4-1, the J call TRBJ1-2; TRBD1 aligns across 8 bases. J lost 4 bases, V lost 0 bases, and 7 bases had no gene match. Germline lookup yields CDR1 MGHRA and CDR2 YSYEKL. The CDR3 is 16 amino acids. CDR3 in DNA: TGCGCCAGCAGCCAAGAAGCAGGGGGCTTGGGCTATGGCTACACCTTC. Translation gives CASSQEAGGLGYGYTF.

This rearrangement joins TRBV5-6 to TRBJ2-5, with D tentatively TRBD1 (6 bases). The V and J ends lost 2 bases and 1 base respectively, with 12 bases between them. CDR1 and CDR2 from the germline V gene are SGHDT and YYEEEE. The CDR3 extends over 15 amino acids. In nucleotides, the CDR3 is TGTGCCAGCAGCTTCCCGGGGACAATCCAAGAGACCCAGTACTTC. It is translated as CASSFPGTIQETQYF.

V gene TRBV6-5 combines with J gene TRBJ2-7, with a possible D match to TRBD2 (7 bases). V gave up 9 bases and J gave up 4 bases, with 16 bases separating them. In germline, CDR1 is MNHEY, CDR2 SVGAGI. The CDR3 is made up of 13 amino acids. The CDR3 nucleotides are TGTGCCAGTTATCCGGGGGGCAAATACGAGCAGTACTTC. It translates to CASYPGGKYEQYF.

This clone appeared once. CDR3 amino acids: CASSLNSGFSYEQYF. The CDR3 nucleotides are TGTGCCAGCAGCTTAAATAGCGGCTTCTCCTACGAGCAGTACTTC. V gene TRBV7-3 combines with J gene TRBJ2-7; maybe TRBD2 (6 bases). V was cut by 1 base and J by 0 bases, with 10 bases left in between. Per the germline V gene, CDR1 is SGHTA and CDR2 is FQGTGA. The CDR3 contains 15 residues.

The rearrangement joins TRBV6-5 to TRBJ1-2; D possibly corresponds to TRBD1 (5 bases). Germline V gives CDR1 MNHEY, CDR2 SVGAGI. The germline V and J ends were trimmed by 5 bases and 2 bases, with 12 bases remaining between them. This CDR3 region has 14 residues. The CDR3 spells CASSRQSPNYGYTF. The CDR3 region has the DNA TGTGCCAGCAGTAGACAGAGCCCCAACTATGGCTACACCTTC.

This clone has only a few counts. The V and J genes are TRBV10-3 and TRBJ1-1; TRBD1 agrees at 9 bases. The length of the CDR3 is 15 residues. Germline CDR1 reads ENHRY; CDR2 reads SYGVKD. Trimming took 2 bases from V and 5 from J; bases not matched to a gene: 6. As DNA, the CDR3 is TGTGCCATCAGTGAGAGACCACAGGGGGCAACTGAAGCTTTCTTT. Its translation: CAISERPQGATEAFF.

This clone was counted once. The chain has TRBV7-9 and TRBJ2-5; 10 bases line up with TRBD2. CDR1 SEHNR and CDR2 FQNEAQ come from the germline V gene (reference sequence). The CDR3 consists of 16 residues. V lost 1 base, J lost 2 bases, and 4 bases stayed unmatched. The CDR3 DNA is TGTGCCAGCAGCTTAGGTAGCGGGAGGACTCAAGAGACCCAGTACTTC. Translated, it gives CASSLGSGRTQETQYF.

The V call is TRBV19, the J call TRBJ2-7; 7 nucleotides align to TRBD1. Germline V gives CDR1 LNHDA, CDR2 SQIVND (reference sequence). V shed 4 bases, J shed 2 bases, and the junction held 8 bases outside the gene matches. This CDR3 spans 15 amino acids. The CDR3 DNA sequence: TGTGCCAGTAGTAGCTCGGGTCAGGGGGCCTACGAGCAGTACTTC. It specifies CASSSSGQGAYEQYF.

The V call is TRBV21-1, the J call TRBJ2-1; the table's D call, TRBD2, has no DNA check behind it. TRBV21-1 is classified as a pseudogene. The CDR3 sequence is 14 residues long. Here the CDR3 reads CASSKGLAGDEQFF. In DNA form, the CDR3 reads TGTGCCAGCAGCAAGGGACTAGCGGGAGATGAGCAGTTCTTC.

The chain recombines TRBV5-1 with TRBJ2-5; D is undetermined. Germline V lookup: CDR1 SGHRS, CDR2 YFSETQ. The ends were cut back, 3 bases at V and 2 bases at J, with 8 bases in the middle. The CDR3 extends over 13 amino acids. CDR3 in amino acids: CASSSDWQETQYF. The CDR3 DNA follows: TGCGCCAGCAGCTCCGACTGGCAAGAGACCCAGTACTTC.

This chain connects TRBV6-1 to TRBJ1-5; D gene uncertain. V was trimmed by 2 bases and J by 2 bases, leaving 7 bases between them. CDR1 and CDR2 from the germline V gene are MNHNS and SASEGT. This CDR3 contains 14 residues. CDR3 in DNA: TGTGCCAGCAGTGAAAGGCAGGGCAATCAGCCCCAGCATTTT. Translated: CASSERQGNQPQHF.

The gene calls are TRBV28 and TRBJ2-4, with TRBD2 matching 8 bases. CDR1 and CDR2 (germline): MDHEN, SYDVKM. The ends lost 2 bases at V and 8 bases at J; junction bases unmatched: 8. This CDR3 comprises 15 residues. DNA for the CDR3: TGTGCCAGCAGTTTAGGGGGACTAGAATTCGACATTCAGTACTTC. Protein product: CASSLGGLEFDIQYF.

The genes are TRBV2 and TRBJ2-5; no definite D call. CDR1 SNHLY and CDR2 FYNNEI come from the germline V gene. V was shortened by 6 bases and J by 7 bases, with 12 bases between the two germline ends. This CDR3 is 12 amino acids long. CDR3 loop: CASRGDSGTQYF. For the CDR3, the DNA is TGTGCCAGCAGAGGAGACTCGGGGACCCAGTACTTC.

This clone was detected once. The CDR3 region is CASSLPQIAGGTTGELFF. DNA for the CDR3: TGCGCCAGCAGTTTACCCCAAATAGCGGGAGGAACCACCGGGGAGCTGTTTTTT. This chain joins TRBV10-2 and TRBJ2-2; 10 positions agree with TRBD2. The germline gives CDR1 WSHSY, CDR2 SAAADI. V shed 5 bases and J 4 bases; nucleotides not matched to a gene: 13. The CDR3 is 18 amino acids.

This chain joins TRBV5-4 and TRBJ2-1; D possibly corresponds to TRBD2 (5 bases). The length of the CDR3 is 13 residues. The germline gives CDR1 SGHNT, CDR2 YYREEE (reference sequence). Trimming removed 1 base from V and 8 bases from J, with 10 bases in between. The CDR3 reads CASSLPGVDEQFF. CDR3 nucleotide sequence: TGTGCCAGCAGCTTGCCCGGGGTCGATGAGCAGTTCTTC.

The genes are TRBV4-1 and TRBJ2-7, with D possibly matching TRBD2 (6 bases). The CDR3 length is 15 residues. The germline V gene encodes CDR1 MGHRA and CDR2 YSYEKL. V was clipped by 4 bases and J by 4 bases, with 17 bases between them. The CDR3 DNA reads TGCGCCAGCAGCCCCCTGGAGGGGAGGAAGTACGAGCAGTACTTC. Translating gives CASSPLEGRKYEQYF.

The chain joins TRBV18 to TRBJ1-6, with D possibly matching TRBD1 (5 bases). CDR1 and CDR2 from the germline V gene are KGHSH and LQKENI. This CDR3 region has 20 residues. V dropped 4 bases and J dropped 0 bases, with 22 bases sitting between them. CDR3 residues: CASSQVGRAVMNSYNSPLHF. CDR3 bases: TGTGCCAGCTCACAGGTGGGCAGGGCCGTAATGAACTCCTATAATTCACCCCTCCACTTT.

This clone showed up just a few times. V usage is TRBV2 and J usage is TRBJ1-5; no clear D. The CDR3 extends over 12 amino acids. In germline, CDR1 is SNHLY, CDR2 FYNNEI. Trimming pared 7 bases from V and 1 base from J, leaving 5 bases between. The CDR3 protein is CASKRSNQPQHF. CDR3 nucleotides: TGTGCCAGCAAGAGGAGCAATCAGCCCCAGCATTTT.

J is TRBJ1-2 and V is TRBV19, with 7 bases matching TRBD1. The junction had 3 bases not matched to a gene; V was cut back by 4 bases and J by 4 bases. Germline-derived CDR1 and CDR2 are LNHDA and SQIVND (reference sequence). The CDR3 has 13 amino acids. CDR3 in DNA: TGTGCCAGTAGTAGGGACAGCTTCTATGGCTACACCTTC. Its protein is CASSRDSFYGYTF.

Only a few counts were recorded for this clone. The V call is TRBV30, the J call TRBJ2-2; D not resolved. The CDR3 length is 11 residues. Looked up from germline, CDR1 is GTSNPN and CDR2 is SVGIG (reference sequence). Trimming left V 3 bases short and J 5 bases short, with 4 bases between. CDR3 sequence reads: CAWRQTGELFF. Written as DNA, the CDR3 is TGTGCCTGGAGGCAGACCGGGGAGCTGTTTTTT.

The chain joins TRBV14 to TRBJ1-1; D gene uncertain. CDR1 is SGHDN and CDR2 is FVKESK in the germline V gene. V was pared by 1 base and J by 6 bases, with 9 bases between. CDR3 size: 13 residues. Here the CDR3 DNA reads TGTGCCAGCAGCCAAGTCTCAGAGGCTGAAGCTTTCTTT. It codes for CASSQVSEAEAFF.

The CDR3 sequence: CASSRGPGGGGYTF. The DNA of the CDR3 is TGTGCCAGCAGTAGAGGCCCTGGTGGGGGCGGCTACACCTTC. The rearrangement uses TRBV6-5 and TRBJ1-2; possibly TRBD1 for D (6 bases). This CDR3 has 14 amino acids. Germline lookup yields CDR1 MNHEY and CDR2 SVGAGI. V was shortened by 5 bases and J by 8 bases, with 18 bases between the two germline ends.